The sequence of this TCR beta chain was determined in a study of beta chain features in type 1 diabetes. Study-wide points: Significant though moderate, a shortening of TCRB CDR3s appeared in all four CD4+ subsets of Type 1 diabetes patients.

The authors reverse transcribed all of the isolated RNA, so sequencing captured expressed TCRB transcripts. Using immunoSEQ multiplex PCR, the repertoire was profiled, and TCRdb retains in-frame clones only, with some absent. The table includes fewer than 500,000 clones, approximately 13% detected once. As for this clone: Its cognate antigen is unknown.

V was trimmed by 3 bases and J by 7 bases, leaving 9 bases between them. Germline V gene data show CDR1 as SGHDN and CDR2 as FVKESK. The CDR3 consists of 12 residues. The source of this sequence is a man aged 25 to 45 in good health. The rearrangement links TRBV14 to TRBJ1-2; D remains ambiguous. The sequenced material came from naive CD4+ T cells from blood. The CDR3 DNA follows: TGTGCCAGCAGCCACGTTAATGGTGGCTACACCTTC. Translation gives CASSHVNGGYTF.